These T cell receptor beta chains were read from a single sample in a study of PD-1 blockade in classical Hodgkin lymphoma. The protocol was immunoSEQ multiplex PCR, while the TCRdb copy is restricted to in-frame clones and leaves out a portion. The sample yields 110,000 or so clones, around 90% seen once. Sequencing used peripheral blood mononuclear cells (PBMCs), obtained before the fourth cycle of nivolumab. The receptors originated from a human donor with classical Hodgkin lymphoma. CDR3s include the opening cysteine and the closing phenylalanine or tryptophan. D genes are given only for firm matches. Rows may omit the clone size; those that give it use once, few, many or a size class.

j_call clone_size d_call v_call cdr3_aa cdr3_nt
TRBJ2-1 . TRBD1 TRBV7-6 CASSVQGLFNEQFF TGTGCCAGCAGCGTACAGGGGTTGTTTAATGAGCAGTTCTTC
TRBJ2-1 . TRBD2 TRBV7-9 CASSSLAGEVYEQFF TGTGCCAGCAGTTCACTAGCGGGAGAAGTTTATGAGCAGTTCTTC
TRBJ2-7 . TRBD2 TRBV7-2 CASSLASGSIYEQYF TGTGCCAGCAGCTTAGCTAGCGGGAGCATTTACGAGCAGTACTTC
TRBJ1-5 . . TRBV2 CASKALPGNQPQHF TGTGCCAGCAAGGCCCTTCCAGGCAATCAGCCCCAGCATTTT
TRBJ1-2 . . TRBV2 CASSEWGYGYTF TGTGCCAGCAGTGAATGGGGCTATGGCTACACCTTC
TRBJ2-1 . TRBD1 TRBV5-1 CASSAGTGVHNEQFF TGCGCCAGCAGCGCCGGGACAGGGGTCCACAATGAGCAGTTCTTC
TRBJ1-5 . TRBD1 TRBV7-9 CASSLGQGEQPQHF TGTGCCAGCAGCTTAGGACAGGGCGAGCAGCCCCAGCATTTT
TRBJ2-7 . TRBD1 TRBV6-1 CASSLTGGEQYF TGTGCCAGCAGTTTGACAGGGGGCGAGCAGTACTTC
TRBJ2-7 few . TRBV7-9 CASSFSAYEQYF TGTGCCAGCAGCTTTTCCGCCTACGAGCAGTACTTC
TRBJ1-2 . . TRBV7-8 CASSSGRVAFYTF TGTGCCAGCAGCTCCGGAAGGGTGGCGTTCTACACCTTC